The entry that follows covers one T cell receptor beta chain sequence. What antigen it recognizes has not been identified. Base qualities are not recorded, but no much larger clone differs from it by a single base. The record originates from a study of shared clonotypes between healthy human individuals (TCRdb year 2020). With respect to the entire study: The cohort comprised a couple of women and a few men aged 18 to 49 years. For each donor, three plates each were used for CD4 naive and CD4 memory, two plates were used for CD8 naive, and one plate was used for CD8 memory. The study deeply sequenced blood TCR repertoires of about 5 healthy adults to estimate repertoire size and the extent of clonotype sharing between individuals. Different laboratories and diverse techniques were used to prepare libraries and sequence TCR repertoires, to increase sequencing depth and limit assay-specific biases. Per donor, leukapheresis produced somewhere between about 0.85 and 9.5 billion PBMCs. Paper-wide results and their limitations: When several donors were compared, the shared fraction of clonotypes was around 5% for naive CD4, approximately 3.3% for naive CD8, more than 2% for memory CD4, and 0.3% to 0.5% for memory CD8. Naive subsets generally had larger estimated clonotype richness than memory subsets did. The small number of donors limited the genetic and exposure-history diversity represented. Incomplete sequencing was indicated by rarefaction of sorted-subset datasets, despite the large sequencing depth. Based on pairwise subsampling, the degree of clonotype sharing among donors was expected to be affected by sequencing depth. Higher generation probabilities were observed for clonotypes shared by all four sorted-subset donors than for non-shared clonotypes. Sampling was restricted to blood, and TCR repertoires in tissues likely differ from the TCR repertoires found in blood.

TCR CDR3 regions were amplified from genomic DNA by multiplex PCR using the deep immunoSEQ assay. Extracted genomic DNA from each cell subset was spread evenly across all wells of several immunoSEQ 96-well plates, with each plate serving as a replicate. Each replicate PCR for sorted subsets received about 180 ng genomic DNA, equal to 30,000 or so T cell genomes. Purified libraries were measured with a Qubit 3.0 fluorometer, size-checked on a Bioanalyzer 2100, and measured again with the KAPA Library Quantification kit. A separate single-read 150-cycle Illumina NextSeq 550 flow cell was used to sequence each immunoSEQ 96-well plate. Concerning the study's data processing: The immunoSEQ output contained only junctional sequences without quality scores, so filtering could not match that applied to full-length reads. Sequences were annotated with PyIR, a Python wrapper for IgBLAST v1.9, using IMGT germline references to assign V/J genes and CDR3. Reads were removed for weak V/J assignments (E-value above 1e-6), missing CDR3, stop codons, out-of-frame junctions, or ambiguous translated residues. V3J clonotypes were defined as sequences sharing the same inferred V gene, J gene, and CDR3 amino acid sequence. Percentage overlap between repertoires was computed as shared unique clonotypes divided by the size of the smaller repertoire. Three approaches were used to assess repertoire richness: RTK rarefaction, the Chao1 estimator, and Recon v2.1 estimates of unobserved clonotypes. For all TCRbeta clonotypes obtained by the gDNA method from four donors, generation probabilities were computed with OLGA. TCRdb took over this immuneACCESS table, retaining in-frame rearrangements with V and J assigned. Such tables are incomplete; in checked studies, under half of the missing clones stem from an unresolved V gene, and the remainder is unexplained. That table gives V, J and clone size, and the DNA gave D and trimming. In all, the sample holds about 2.1 million clones, and around 93% of those were seen once. The leading ten clones occupy about 1.7% of the sample.

For the CD8 naive samples, CD45RO-negative cells were positively selected for CCR7, yielding a CD45RA+CCR7+ population from which TemRA cells were excluded. Healthy HIV-negative adults with no recently reported acute infections or vaccinations were included as donors. Every donor was a Caucasian adult residing in Nashville, Tennessee, USA. Blood was obtained by leukapheresis, after which PBMCs were separated by Ficoll-Histopaque density gradient centrifugation and cryopreserved in liquid nitrogen vapor phase. Analytical flow cytometry was used to check the purity and quantity of each magnetically sorted T cell population. Genomic DNA was isolated from every sorted fraction and measured by UV absorbance on a Nanodrop 2000c. The CDR3 spans 14 residues, from the cysteine through the phenylalanine. Only the CDR3 region is kept as DNA, spanning 42 bases read in frame from base 1. CDR1 and CDR2, per the germline V gene (reference sequence), are SEHNR and FQNEAQ. Trimming removed 4 bases from V and 2 bases from J; the gene matches leave 4 bases unexplained.

Sequenced input: naive CD8+ T cells from PBMCs. In the paper's terms, the cell subset or site label means: CD45RA+CCR7+. The clonotype was recovered from a man younger than 35 in good health. Some clones in this sample may be carry-over from other donors' samples. The chain joins TRBV7-9 to TRBJ1-2, with 7 middle bases fitting TRBD1. This receptor carries the CDR3 CASSSPTGNYGYTF. The DNA is TGTGCCAGCAGCTCCCCGACAGGGAACTATGGCTACACCTTC.